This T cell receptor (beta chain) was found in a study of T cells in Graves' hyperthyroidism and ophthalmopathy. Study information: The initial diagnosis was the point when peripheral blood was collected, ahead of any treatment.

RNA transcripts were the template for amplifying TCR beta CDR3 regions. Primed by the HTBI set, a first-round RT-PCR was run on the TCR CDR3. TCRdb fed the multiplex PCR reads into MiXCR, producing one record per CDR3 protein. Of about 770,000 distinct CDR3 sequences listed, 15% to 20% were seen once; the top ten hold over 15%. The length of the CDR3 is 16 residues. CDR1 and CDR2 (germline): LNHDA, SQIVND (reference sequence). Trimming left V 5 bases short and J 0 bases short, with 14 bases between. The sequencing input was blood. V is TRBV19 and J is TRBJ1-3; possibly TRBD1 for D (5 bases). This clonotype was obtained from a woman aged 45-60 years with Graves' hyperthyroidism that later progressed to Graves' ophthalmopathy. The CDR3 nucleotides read TGTGCCAGTAGTGTCCGAGAGGGGATCTCTGGAAACACCATATATTTT. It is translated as CASSVREGISGNTIYF.